One and the same sample provided the 10 T cell receptor beta chains below, sequenced in a study of control samples from healthy donors and cancer patients. Data came from immunoSEQ multiplex PCR; TCRdb stores just in-frame clones and leaves some out. Here the sample spans about 44,000 clones, 70% to 75% being singletons. Material for sequencing was formalin-fixed, paraffin-embedded tissue. These TCRs come from a male donor with melanoma.

V gene TRBV7-2 combines with J gene TRBJ2-7, with TRBD2 matching 8 bases. Germline CDR1 and CDR2: SGHTA and FQGNSA. The CDR3 runs to 14 residues. Trimming at V came to 4 bases and at J to 3 bases, leaving 5 bases not matched to a gene. CDR3 protein: CASSYTSGNYEQYF. The CDR3 coding sequence is TGTGCCAGCAGCTACACTAGCGGAAACTACGAGCAGTACTTC.

This clone was detected a few times. This sample includes further DNA sequences coding for the same CDR3. The chain employs TRBV9 and TRBJ2-5; 7 bases are shared with TRBD2. This CDR3 comprises 15 residues. Germline V lookup: CDR1 SGDLS, CDR2 YYNGEE. The ends lost 1 base at V and 5 bases at J; junction bases unmatched: 8. CDR3 residues: CASSVLGEGRETQYF. Written as DNA, the CDR3 is TGTGCCAGCAGCGTATTAGGGGAGGGCCGGGAGACCCAGTACTTC.

Only a few counts were recorded for this clone. CDR3 protein: CASDRGGMFGELFF. DNA for the CDR3: TGTGCCAGCGACAGAGGGGGCATGTTCGGGGAGCTGTTTTTT. This chain joins TRBV6-5 and TRBJ2-2; 7 nucleotides line up with TRBD1. V shed 8 bases, J shed 7 bases, and the junction held 10 bases outside the gene matches. Germline lookup yields CDR1 MNHEY and CDR2 SVGAGI. The CDR3 is 14 amino acids.

The CDR3 DNA reads TGTGCCAGCAGCTACTTTACCGGGACAGGGAACACCGGGGAGCTGTTTTTT. Its protein is CASSYFTGTGNTGELFF. The V call is TRBV7-9, the J call TRBJ2-2, with TRBD1 matching over 8 bases. CDR1 is SEHNR and CDR2 is FQNEAQ in the germline V gene (reference sequence). The J segment lost 1 base and the V segment lost 4 bases, leaving 8 bases of the junction unmatched. This CDR3 has 17 residues.

The chain employs TRBV19 and TRBJ2-1; 10 bases are a match to TRBD1. J gave up 3 bases and V 4 bases, and 3 bases lay outside the gene matches. The CDR3 totals 15 residues. Germline assignment: CDR1 LNHDA and CDR2 SQIVND (reference sequence). The CDR3 DNA reads as TGTGCCAGTAGTAGACAGGGGGCGTTCTACAATGAGCAGTTCTTC. Translation gives CASSRQGAFYNEQFF.

The V and J genes are TRBV9 and TRBJ1-5, with 7 positions matching TRBD1. Germline V gene data show CDR1 as SGDLS and CDR2 as YYNGEE. V shed 0 bases and J 6 bases; nucleotides not matched to a gene: 6. The CDR3 is made up of 15 amino acids. CDR3 DNA: TGTGCCAGCAGCGTAGGACAGGGCCGGGGTCAGCCCCAGCATTTT. Amino acids: CASSVGQGRGQPQHF.

The gene calls are TRBV5-4 and TRBJ2-1; D is uncertain. Germline V gene lookup returns CDR1 SGHNT and CDR2 YYREEE (reference sequence). V was cut by 1 base and J by 10 bases, with 9 bases left in between. The CDR3 is 12 residues long. CDR3 sequence (DNA): TGTGCCAGCAGCTTGCTCCTCGGGGAGCAGTTCTTC. This translates into CASSLLLGEQFF. The entire variable domain, with the rest obtained from reference TRBV5-4 and TRBJ2-1, is as follows: ETGVTQSPTHLIKTRGQQVTLRCSSQSGHNTVSWYQQALGQGPQFIFQYYREEENGRGNFPPRFSGLQFPNYSSELNVNALELDDSALYLCASSLLLGEQFFGPGTRLTVL.

The V call is TRBV10-2, the J call TRBJ2-1; no reliable D call. V dropped 6 bases and J dropped 10 bases, with 10 bases sitting between them. Germline V CDR1 and CDR2: WSHSY, SAAADI. This CDR3 has 11 residues. This chain's CDR3 is CASRDLFEQFF. For the CDR3, the DNA is TGCGCCAGCAGGGACCTCTTCGAGCAGTTCTTC.

The chain links TRBV3-1 (or the pseudogene TRBV3-2) to TRBJ2-1; D unresolved. Trimming took 1 base from V and 6 from J, leaving 10 bases between them. Looked up from germline, CDR1 is LGHDT and CDR2 is YNNKEL (reference sequence). The CDR3 is 14 amino acids. In DNA, the CDR3 is TGTGCCAGCAGCCAAGGTTCAAGGGTCAATGAGCAGTTCTTC. Its protein product is CASSQGSRVNEQFF.

This sequence joins TRBV30 and TRBJ1-3; D unclear. The germline CDR1 and CDR2 sequences are GTSNPN and SVGIG (reference sequence). Trimming took off 4 bases at V and 4 bases at J, with 11 bases between the two ends. CDR3 length: 13 residues. The DNA for the CDR3 is TGTGCCTGGACAGAGGAGGCCGGAAACACCATATATTTT. Amino acid sequence: CAWTEEAGNTIYF.